This is a list of T cell receptor beta chains from one sample in a study of blood T cell repertoires in COVID-19. TCRdb's table, derived via immunoSEQ multiplex PCR, lists solely in-frame clones and lacks some. The table lists hundreds of thousands of clones, about 82% of them singletons. The material sequenced was peripheral blood. The source is an elderly woman with COVID-19, enrolled during active disease. The CDR3 runs from the conserved cysteine through the conserved F or W. D genes are given only for firm matches. Size is omitted from some rows. Given values are once, few, many or a class for expanded clones.

D | J | size | V | DNA | CDR3
TRBD1 | TRBJ1-5 | NA | TRBV28 | TGTGCCAGCAGTTACGGACAGGGGGCAAATCAGCCCCAGCATTTT | CASSYGQGANQPQHF
TRBD2 | TRBJ2-3 | NA | TRBV6-4 | TGTGCCAGCAGTGCTAGCGGGGGGACCACAGATACGCAGTATTTT | CASSASGGTTDTQYF
TRBD2 | TRBJ2-3 | once | TRBV6-2/TRBV6-3 | TGTGCCAGCAGTTTTTCAGTAGCGGGGTTTACAGATACGCAGTATTTT | CASSFSVAGFTDTQYF
NA | TRBJ1-1 | NA | TRBV5-6 | TGTGCCAGCAGCTGGGGAGGGTCGGAAGCTTTCTTT | CASSWGGSEAFF
TRBD2 | TRBJ2-2 | NA | TRBV7-2 | TGTGCCAGCAGCTTCCTAGCGGGAACCTTCGGGGAGCTGTTTTTT | CASSFLAGTFGELFF
NA | TRBJ1-4 | once | TRBV18 | TGTGCCAGCTCACCACCAAGGACAGTCTCCAATGAAAAACTGTTTTTT | CASSPPRTVSNEKLFF
TRBD1 | TRBJ1-1 | NA | TRBV7-8 | TGTGCCAGCAGCTTCTTAACAGGGGGTTCGGTGAACACTGAAGCTTTCTTT | CASSFLTGGSVNTEAFF
TRBD1 | TRBJ1-4 | NA | TRBV2 | TGTGCCAGCAGTGACAGGGGGTTGGGTAATGAAAAACTGTTTTTT | CASSDRGLGNEKLFF
NA | TRBJ1-1 | NA | TRBV5-1 | TGCGCCAGCAGCCCAGGACAGCCGGGAATAGATGAAGCTTTCTTT | CASSPGQPGIDEAFF
NA | TRBJ1-2 | NA | TRBV28 | TGTGCCAGCAGCCGCAGGGGCTATGGCTACACCTTC | CASSRRGYGYTF
NA | TRBJ2-5 | NA | TRBV3-1/TRBV3-2 | TGTGCCAGCAGCCATGTGAGGGCCCGGACCCAGTACTTC | CASSHVRARTQYF
NA | TRBJ2-5 | NA | TRBV10-2 | TGCGCCAGCAGTGAAGCGGCAACCCGGCTGTACTTC | CASSEAATRLYF
TRBD1 | TRBJ2-1 | NA | TRBV7-6 | TGTGCCAGCAGCTTAGAAACAGGACAGGGGATCGATGAGCAGTTCTTC | CASSLETGQGIDEQFF
TRBD1 | TRBJ2-3 | once | TRBV4-2 | TGTGCCAGCAGCTCGGACAGGCAGTTCGTCGGCACAGATACGCAGTATTTT | CASSSDRQFVGTDTQYF
TRBD1 | TRBJ1-5 | NA | TRBV7-9 | TGTGCCAGCAGCGGGCCGGGACAGGTTGGAGATCAGCCCCAGCATTTT | CASSGPGQVGDQPQHF
NA | TRBJ2-5 | NA | TRBV11-3 | TGTGCCAGCAGCCCTACTCCGGGAGCCGCGGAGACCCAGTACTTC | CASSPTPGAAETQYF
TRBD1 | TRBJ2-1 | NA | TRBV10-1 | TGCGCCAGCAGCGCTGCCGGGACAGACCACAATGAGCAGTTCTTC | CASSAAGTDHNEQFF
NA | TRBJ2-5 | NA | TRBV7-2 | TGTGCCAGCAGCTTAGCGGGCCCGGGGCAAGAGACCCAGTACTTC | CASSLAGPGQETQYF
NA | TRBJ1-5 | NA | TRBV18 | TGTGCCAGCTCATCGCTAGGTATCTATCAGCCCCAGCATTTT | CASSSLGIYQPQHF
NA | TRBJ1-2 | NA | TRBV7-2 | TGTGCCAGCAGCTTAGGGGGCAGCCAGGCCAACTATGGCTACACCTTC | CASSLGGSQANYGYTF
TRBD1 | TRBJ1-1 | NA | TRBV25-1 | TGTGCCAGCCGACCACAGGGGTGGGACACTGAAGCTTTCTTT | CASRPQGWDTEAFF
NA | TRBJ1-2 | few | TRBV15 | TGTGCCACCAGCAGAGTATCACAGCAGAACTATGGCTACACCTTC | CATSRVSQQNYGYTF
TRBD1 | TRBJ1-5 | NA | TRBV4-2 | TGTGCCAGCAGCCAAGATGAGACGACAGGGGGCGTGGGTCAGCCCCAGCATTTT | CASSQDETTGGVGQPQHF
TRBD1 | TRBJ2-7 | once | TRBV7-2 | TGTGCCAGCAGCCCCCGGGACAGGGGATACGAGCAGTACTTC | CASSPRDRGYEQYF
NA | TRBJ2-5 | NA | TRBV21-1 | TGTGCCAGCAGCTGGGGGCCCCGGAGGATAGAGACCCAGTACTTC | CASSWGPRRIETQYF
NA | TRBJ1-6 | NA | TRBV13 | TGTGCCAGCAGCTTAGGGCGGTACTATAATTCACCCCTCCACTTT | CASSLGRYYNSPLHF
NA | TRBJ1-4 | NA | TRBV19 | TGTGCCAGTACTACGGACATATATCGCAAAGAAAAACTGTTTTTT | CASTTDIYRKEKLFF